This T cell receptor beta chain was identified during a study of T cell repertoires in cytomegalovirus infection. Each CDR3 protein gets one entry after TCRdb re-called the reads with MiXCR. Here the sample spans roughly 230,000 distinct CDR3 sequences, 15% to 20% being singletons. This clonotype was recorded at least ten times. Germline values: CDR1 SGHTA, CDR2 FQGNSA. Trimming removed 2 bases from V and 6 bases from J, with 22 bases in between. The CDR3 is 17 amino acids. The sequencing sample was made of CD8+ T cells from PBMCs. The TCR sequence derives from a human donor in good health (CMV status not recorded). Some clones in this sample may be carry-over from other donors' samples. The rearrangement links TRBV7-2 to TRBJ1-2; no firm D call. In nucleotides, the CDR3 is TGTGCCAGCAGCTTACGGGCATTTAACTATCTGGAACATGGCTACACCTTC. It encodes CASSLRAFNYLEHGYTF. The whole variable domain, remainder taken from reference TRBV7-2 and TRBJ1-2, is GAGVSQSPSNKVTEKGKDVELRCDPISGHTALYWYRQSLGQGLEFLIYFQGNSAPDKSGLPSDRFSAERTGGSVSTLTIQRTQQEDSAVYLCASSLRAFNYLEHGYTFGSGTRLTVV.